Sequencing of this T cell receptor beta chain was carried out in a study of CD8+ T cells in alopecia areata. Study details: Once tofacitinib had been taken for 6 to 18 months, 6 months off drug followed. The investigators scored severity in treated patients by the percentage of affected scalp area.

With regard to this clone: Its antigen is unknown.

TCR sequencing used cDNA made by reverse transcription of extracted RNA. Profiling relied on immunoSEQ multiplex PCR, and the TCRdb table lists in-frame clones only, not all of them. The sample holds about 270,000 clones, about 62% seen once. Broader study findings: Scalp clonality, together with expanded CD8+ clones among the top 100, fell significantly with tofacitinib.

Treatment reported: oral pan-JAK inhibitor, 5-10 mg twice daily. A FACSAria was used to sort CD4+ and CD8+ T cells. These cells came from PBMCs. The sequence derives from a human donor with alopecia areata. Sequencing used CD4+ T cells sorted from blood, obtained at approximately week 51, from a patient treated with tofacitinib.

The CDR3 loop reads CASSPRAFGELFF. The CDR3 coding sequence is TGTGCCAGCAGCCCCCGGGCCTTCGGGGAGCTGTTTTTT. This chain links TRBV7-3 with TRBJ2-2; D unclear. The CDR3 is 13 amino acids. Trimming took 5 bases from V and 7 from J, leaving 11 bases between them. CDR1 and CDR2 from the germline V gene are SGHTA and FQGTGA. Together with reference TRBV7-3 and TRBJ2-2, the CDR3 gives the full variable domain: GAGVSQTPSNKVTEKGKYVELRCDPISGHTALYWYRQSLGQGPEFLIYFQGTGAADDSGLPNDRFFAVRPEGSVSTLKIQRTERGDSAVYLCASSPRAFGELFFGEGSRLTVL.